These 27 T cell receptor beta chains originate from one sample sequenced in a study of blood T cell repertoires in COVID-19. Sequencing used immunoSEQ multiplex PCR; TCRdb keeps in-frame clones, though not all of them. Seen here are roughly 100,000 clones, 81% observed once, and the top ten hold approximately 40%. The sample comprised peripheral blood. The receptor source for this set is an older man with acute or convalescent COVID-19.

CDR3 loop: CASSLGMTGLDTEAFF. The DNA for the CDR3 is TGTGCCAGCAGCTTAGGAATGACAGGGTTGGACACTGAAGCTTTCTTT. The J gene is TRBJ1-1, the V gene TRBV7-9; 7 nucleotides match TRBD1. Trimming cost V 1 base and J 3 bases; bases outside gene matches: 8. CDR3 length equals 16 residues. The germline gives CDR1 SEHNR, CDR2 FQNEAQ (reference sequence).

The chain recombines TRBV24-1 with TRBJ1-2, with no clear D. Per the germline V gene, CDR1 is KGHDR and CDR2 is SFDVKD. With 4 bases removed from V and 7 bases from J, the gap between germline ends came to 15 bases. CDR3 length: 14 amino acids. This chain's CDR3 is CATSESGIPGGYTF. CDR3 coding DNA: TGTGCCACCAGTGAGAGCGGGATCCCCGGTGGCTACACCTTC.

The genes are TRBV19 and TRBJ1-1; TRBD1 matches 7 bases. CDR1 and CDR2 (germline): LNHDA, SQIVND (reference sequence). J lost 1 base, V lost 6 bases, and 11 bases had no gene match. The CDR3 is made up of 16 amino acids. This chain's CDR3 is CASSMVRGPGNTEAFF. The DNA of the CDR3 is TGTGCCAGTAGCATGGTGAGGGGGCCTGGGAACACTGAAGCTTTCTTT.

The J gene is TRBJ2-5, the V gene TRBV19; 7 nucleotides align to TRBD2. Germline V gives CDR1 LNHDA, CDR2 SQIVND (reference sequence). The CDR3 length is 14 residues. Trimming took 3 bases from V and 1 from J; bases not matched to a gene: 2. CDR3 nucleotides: TGTGCCAGTAGTATCGCTAGCGGCCAAGAGACCCAGTACTTC. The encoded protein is CASSIASGQETQYF. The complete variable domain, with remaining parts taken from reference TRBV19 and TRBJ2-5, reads DGGITQSPKYLFRKEGQNVTLSCEQNLNHDAMYWYRQDPGQGLRLIYYSQIVNDFQKGDIAEGYSVSREKKESFPLTVTSAQKNPTAFYLCASSIASGQETQYFGPGTRLLVL.

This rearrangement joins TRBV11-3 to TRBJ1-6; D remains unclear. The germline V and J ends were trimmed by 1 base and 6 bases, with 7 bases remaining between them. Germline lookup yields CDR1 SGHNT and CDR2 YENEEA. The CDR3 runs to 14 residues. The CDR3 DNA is TGTGCCAGCAGCTTAGGGGAGACTAATTCACCCCTCCACTTT. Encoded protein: CASSLGETNSPLHF. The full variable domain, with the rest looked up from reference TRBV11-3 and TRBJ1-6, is EAGVVQSPRYKIIEKKQPVAFWCNPISGHNTLYWYLQNLGQGPELLIRYENEEAVDDSQLPKDRFSAERLKGVDSTLKIQPAELGDSAVYLCASSLGETNSPLHFGNGTRLTVT.

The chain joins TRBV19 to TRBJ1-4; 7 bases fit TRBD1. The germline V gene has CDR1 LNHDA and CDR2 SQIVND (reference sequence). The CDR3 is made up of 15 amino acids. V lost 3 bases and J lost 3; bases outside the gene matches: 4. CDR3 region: CASSIRQGANEKLFF. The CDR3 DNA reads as TGTGCCAGTAGTATCCGACAGGGTGCTAATGAAAAACTGTTTTTT.

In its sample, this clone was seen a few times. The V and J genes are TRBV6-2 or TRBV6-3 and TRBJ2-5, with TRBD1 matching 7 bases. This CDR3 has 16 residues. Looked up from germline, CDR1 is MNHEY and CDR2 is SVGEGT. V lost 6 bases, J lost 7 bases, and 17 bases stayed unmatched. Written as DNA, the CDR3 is TGTGCCAGCAGCCCCCGGGACAGCCAGAGGGACGTGACCCAGTACTTC. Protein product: CASSPRDSQRDVTQYF.

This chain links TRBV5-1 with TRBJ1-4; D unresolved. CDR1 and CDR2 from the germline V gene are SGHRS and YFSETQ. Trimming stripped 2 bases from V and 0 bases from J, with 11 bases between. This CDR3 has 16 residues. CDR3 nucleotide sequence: TGCGCCAGCAGCTTACCCTCGGGAGCAACTAATGAAAAACTGTTTTTT. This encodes CASSLPSGATNEKLFF.

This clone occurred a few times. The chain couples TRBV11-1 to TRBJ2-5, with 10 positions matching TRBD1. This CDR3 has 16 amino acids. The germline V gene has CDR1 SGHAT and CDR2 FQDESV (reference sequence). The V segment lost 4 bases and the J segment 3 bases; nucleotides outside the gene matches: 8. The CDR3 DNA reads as TGTGCCAGCAGCTCACCGGGACAGGGGTATGAAGAGACCCAGTACTTC. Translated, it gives CASSSPGQGYEETQYF.

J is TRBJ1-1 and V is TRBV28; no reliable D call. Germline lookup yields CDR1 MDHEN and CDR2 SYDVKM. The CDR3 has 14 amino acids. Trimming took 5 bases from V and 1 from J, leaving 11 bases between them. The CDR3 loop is CASSVVPGNTEAFF. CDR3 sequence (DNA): TGTGCCAGCAGTGTCGTCCCGGGGAACACTGAAGCTTTCTTT.

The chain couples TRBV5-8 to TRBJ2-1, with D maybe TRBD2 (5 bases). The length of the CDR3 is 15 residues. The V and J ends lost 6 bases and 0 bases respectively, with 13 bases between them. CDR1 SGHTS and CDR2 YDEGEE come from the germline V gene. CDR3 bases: TGTGCCAGCACGCGGGCCCGGAGCTCCTACAATGAGCAGTTCTTC. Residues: CASTRARSSYNEQFF. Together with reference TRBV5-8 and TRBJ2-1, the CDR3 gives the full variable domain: EAGVTQSPTHLIKTRGQQATLRCSPISGHTSVYWYQQALGLGLQFLLWYDEGEERNRGNFPPRFSGRQFPNYSSELNVNALELEDSALYLCASTRARSSYNEQFFGPGTRLTVL.

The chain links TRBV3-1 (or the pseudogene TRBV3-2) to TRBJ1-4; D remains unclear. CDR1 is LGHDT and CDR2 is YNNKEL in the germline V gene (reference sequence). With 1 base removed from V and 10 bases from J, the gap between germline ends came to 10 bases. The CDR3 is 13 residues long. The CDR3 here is CASSQVSRRKLFF. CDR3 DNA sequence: TGTGCCAGCAGCCAAGTGAGTAGGAGAAAACTGTTTTTT.

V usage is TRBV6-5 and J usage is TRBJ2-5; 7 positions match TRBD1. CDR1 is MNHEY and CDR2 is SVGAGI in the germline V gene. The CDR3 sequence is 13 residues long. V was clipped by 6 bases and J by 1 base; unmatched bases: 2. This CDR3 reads CASRGQVQETQYF. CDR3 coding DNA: TGTGCCAGCAGAGGACAGGTCCAAGAGACCCAGTACTTC.

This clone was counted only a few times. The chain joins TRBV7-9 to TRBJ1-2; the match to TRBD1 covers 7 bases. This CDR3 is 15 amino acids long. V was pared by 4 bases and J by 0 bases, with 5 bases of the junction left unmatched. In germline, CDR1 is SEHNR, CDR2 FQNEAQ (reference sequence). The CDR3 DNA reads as TGTGCCAGCAGCTCCCGGACAGGAGCTAACTATGGCTACACCTTC. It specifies CASSSRTGANYGYTF.

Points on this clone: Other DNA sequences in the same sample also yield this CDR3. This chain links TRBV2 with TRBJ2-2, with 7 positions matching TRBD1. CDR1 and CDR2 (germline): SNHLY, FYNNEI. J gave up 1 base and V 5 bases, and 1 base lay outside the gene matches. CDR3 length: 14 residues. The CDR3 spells CASSRQGNTGELFF. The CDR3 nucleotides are TGTGCCAGCAGTCGACAGGGGAACACCGGGGAGCTGTTTTTT.

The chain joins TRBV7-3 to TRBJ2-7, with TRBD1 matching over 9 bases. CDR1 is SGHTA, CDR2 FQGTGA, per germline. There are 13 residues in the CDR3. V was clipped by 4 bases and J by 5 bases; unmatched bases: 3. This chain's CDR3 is CASSWGQGDEQYF. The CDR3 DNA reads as TGTGCCAGCAGCTGGGGACAGGGAGACGAGCAGTACTTC. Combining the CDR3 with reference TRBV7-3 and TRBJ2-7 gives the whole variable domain GAGVSQTPSNKVTEKGKYVELRCDPISGHTALYWYRQSLGQGPEFLIYFQGTGAADDSGLPNDRFFAVRPEGSVSTLKIQRTERGDSAVYLCASSWGQGDEQYFGPGTRLTVT.

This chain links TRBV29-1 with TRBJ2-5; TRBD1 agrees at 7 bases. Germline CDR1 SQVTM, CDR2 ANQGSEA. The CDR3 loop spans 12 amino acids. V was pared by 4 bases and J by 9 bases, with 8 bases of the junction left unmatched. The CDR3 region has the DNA TGCAGCGTTGCGACAGGGAGAGTGGCCCAGTACTTC. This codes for CSVATGRVAQYF.

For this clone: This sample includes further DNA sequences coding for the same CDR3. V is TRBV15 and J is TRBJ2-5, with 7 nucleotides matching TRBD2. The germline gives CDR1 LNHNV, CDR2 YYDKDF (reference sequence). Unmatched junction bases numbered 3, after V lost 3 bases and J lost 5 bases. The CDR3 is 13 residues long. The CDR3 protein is CATSRGRGETQYF. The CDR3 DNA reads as TGTGCCACCAGCAGGGGGCGGGGGGAGACCCAGTACTTC.

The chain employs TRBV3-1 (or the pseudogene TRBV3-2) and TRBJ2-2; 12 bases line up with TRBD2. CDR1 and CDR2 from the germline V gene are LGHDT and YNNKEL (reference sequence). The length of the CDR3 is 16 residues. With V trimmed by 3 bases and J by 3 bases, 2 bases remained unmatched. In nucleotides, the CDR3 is TGTGCCAGCAGCCACAGACTAGCGGGAGACACCGGGGAGCTGTTTTTT. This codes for CASSHRLAGDTGELFF.

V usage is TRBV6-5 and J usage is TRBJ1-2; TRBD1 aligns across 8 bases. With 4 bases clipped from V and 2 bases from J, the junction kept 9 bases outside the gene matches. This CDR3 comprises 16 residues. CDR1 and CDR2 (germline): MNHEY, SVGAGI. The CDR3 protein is CASSSDRGRSNYGYTF. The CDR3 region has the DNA TGTGCCAGCAGTTCCGACAGGGGCCGATCCAACTATGGCTACACCTTC.

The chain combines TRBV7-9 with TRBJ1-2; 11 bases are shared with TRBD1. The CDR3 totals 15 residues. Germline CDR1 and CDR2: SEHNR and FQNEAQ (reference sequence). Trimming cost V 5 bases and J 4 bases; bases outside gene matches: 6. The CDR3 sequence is CASSPGTGGAYGYTF. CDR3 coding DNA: TGTGCCAGCAGCCCGGGGACAGGGGGTGCCTATGGCTACACCTTC.

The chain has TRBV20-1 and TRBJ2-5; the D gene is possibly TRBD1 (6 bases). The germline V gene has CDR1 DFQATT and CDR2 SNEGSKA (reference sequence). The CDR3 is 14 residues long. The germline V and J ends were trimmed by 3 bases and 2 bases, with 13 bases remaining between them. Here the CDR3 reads CSASHRVGQETQYF. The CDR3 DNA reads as TGCAGTGCTAGTCACAGGGTAGGGCAAGAGACCCAGTACTTC.

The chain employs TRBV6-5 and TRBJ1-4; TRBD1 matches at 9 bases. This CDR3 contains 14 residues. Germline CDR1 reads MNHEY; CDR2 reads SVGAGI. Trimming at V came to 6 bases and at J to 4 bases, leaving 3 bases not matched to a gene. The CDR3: CASSSTGGNEKLFF. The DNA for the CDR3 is TGTGCCAGCAGCTCGACAGGGGGTAATGAAAAACTGTTTTTT.

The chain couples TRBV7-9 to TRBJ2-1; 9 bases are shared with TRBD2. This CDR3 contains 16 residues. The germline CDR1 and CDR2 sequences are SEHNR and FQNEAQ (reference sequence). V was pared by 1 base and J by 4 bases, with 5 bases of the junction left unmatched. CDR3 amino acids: CASSLGTTSGYNEQFF. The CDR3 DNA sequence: TGTGCCAGCAGCTTAGGAACGACTAGCGGATACAATGAGCAGTTCTTC.

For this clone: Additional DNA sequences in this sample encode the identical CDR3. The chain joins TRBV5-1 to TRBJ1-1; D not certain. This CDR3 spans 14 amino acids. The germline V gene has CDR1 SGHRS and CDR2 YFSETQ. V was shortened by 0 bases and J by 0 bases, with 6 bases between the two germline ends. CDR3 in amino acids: CASSLGQMNTEAFF. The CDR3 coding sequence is TGCGCCAGCAGCTTGGGACAAATGAACACTGAAGCTTTCTTT.

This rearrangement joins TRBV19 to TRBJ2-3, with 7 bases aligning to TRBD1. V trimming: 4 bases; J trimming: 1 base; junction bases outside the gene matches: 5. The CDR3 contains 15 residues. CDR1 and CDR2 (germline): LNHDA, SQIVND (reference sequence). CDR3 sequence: CASSRRQGGTDTQYF. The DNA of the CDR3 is TGTGCCAGTAGTAGAAGACAGGGCGGCACAGATACGCAGTATTTT.

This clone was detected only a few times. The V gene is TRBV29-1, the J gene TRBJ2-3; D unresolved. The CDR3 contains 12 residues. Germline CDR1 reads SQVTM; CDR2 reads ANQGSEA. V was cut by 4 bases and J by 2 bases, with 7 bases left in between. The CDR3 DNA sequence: TGCAGCGTTGGCCTAAACACAGATACGCAGTATTTT. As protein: CSVGLNTDTQYF.